The 10 T cell receptor beta chains below come from one sample, sequenced in a study of blood T cell repertoires in COVID-19. Measured with immunoSEQ multiplex PCR; TCRdb has only the in-frame clones, and not every one. The sample lists approximately 220,000 clones, around 83% occurring once. The sample consisted of PBMCs or T cells enriched from blood (not recorded which). The receptors here all came from a woman in her thirties or forties with acute COVID-19.

The rearrangement joins TRBV13 to TRBJ2-1; 12 positions match TRBD1. The CDR3 extends over 15 amino acids. In germline, CDR1 is PRHDT, CDR2 FYEKMQ (reference sequence). V lost 1 base, J lost 8 bases, and 3 bases stayed unmatched. CDR3 protein: CASSLAGQGAHEQFF. The DNA of the CDR3 is TGTGCCAGCAGCTTAGCGGGACAGGGGGCACATGAGCAGTTCTTC.

The chain joins TRBV18 to TRBJ2-5; 8 positions agree with TRBD1. The CDR3 extends over 15 amino acids. The trim removed 5 bases at V and 4 bases at J, leaving 9 bases unmatched. Germline-derived CDR1 and CDR2 are KGHSH and LQKENI. The chain's CDR3 is CASSGNRGIGETQYF. CDR3 nucleotide sequence: TGTGCCAGCTCAGGAAACAGGGGGATCGGAGAGACCCAGTACTTC.

The chain uses TRBV13 and TRBJ2-5; D might be TRBD1 (6 bases). The CDR3 totals 13 residues. Trimming took 5 bases from V and 5 from J, leaving 12 bases between them. Germline V lookup: CDR1 PRHDT, CDR2 FYEKMQ (reference sequence). CDR3 sequence: CASSTTGIETQYF. CDR3 sequence (DNA): TGTGCCAGCAGCACCACAGGGATCGAGACCCAGTACTTC.

The chain combines TRBV19 with TRBJ1-1; D uncertain. The CDR3 is 14 residues long. Trimming stripped 7 bases from V and 1 base from J, with 13 bases between. CDR1 LNHDA and CDR2 SQIVND come from the germline V gene (reference sequence). The CDR3 sequence is CASIQSTGNTEAFF. The CDR3 coding sequence is TGTGCCAGTATACAGTCCACCGGGAACACTGAAGCTTTCTTT.

The rearrangement uses TRBV28 and TRBJ1-4, with no clear D. The germline V gene encodes CDR1 MDHEN and CDR2 SYDVKM. V was pared by 10 bases and J by 3 bases, with 15 bases between. The CDR3 is 14 residues long. This chain's CDR3 is CATYRSEANEKLFF. CDR3 coding DNA: TGTGCCACCTACCGATCCGAGGCTAATGAAAAACTGTTTTTT.

Remarks on this clone: One end of the junction varies from germline; a read error may be responsible. J is TRBJ1-1 and V is TRBV18; D not resolved. The CDR3 loop spans 16 amino acids. Germline loops: CDR1 KGHSH, CDR2 LQKENI. CDR3 bases: TGTGCCAGCGCACCTCGGATCGGTCGGGAGAACACTGAAGCTTTCTTT. Translation gives CASAPRIGRENTEAFF. Complete variable domain (other parts from reference TRBV18 and TRBJ1-1): NAGVMQNPRHLVRRRGQEARLRCSPMKGHSHVYWYRQLPEEGLKFMVYLQKENIIDESGMPKERFSAEFPKEGPSILRIQQVVRGDSAAYFCASAPRIGRENTEAFFGQGTRLTVV.

The V call is TRBV11-3, the J call TRBJ2-1; 10 nucleotides agree with TRBD2. The germline CDR1 and CDR2 sequences are SGHNT and YENEEA. Losses at the gene ends were 3 bases for V and 16 bases for J; bases not matched to a gene: 3. This CDR3 is built from 11 residues. The CDR3 here is CASSLTSGYFF. The CDR3 nucleotides are TGTGCCAGCAGCTTGACTAGCGGGTACTTCTTC.

This chain joins TRBV18 and TRBJ1-2; perhaps TRBD1 as D (6 bases). Germline CDR1 and CDR2: KGHSH and LQKENI. V shed 3 bases and J shed 4 bases, with 6 bases lying between them. This CDR3 has 12 residues. Here the CDR3 reads CASSPDSYGYTF. CDR3 DNA sequence: TGTGCCAGCTCACCGGACAGCTATGGCTACACCTTC.

J is TRBJ1-3 and V is TRBV19; a weak D match, TRBD1 (6 bases). V lost 5 bases to trimming and J lost 9 bases, with 23 bases between them. The CDR3 contains 16 residues. CDR1 and CDR2 (germline): LNHDA, SQIVND (reference sequence). As DNA, the CDR3 is TGTGCCAGTAGTCACCGGACAGCCGCCGAGTACAGCACCATATATTTT. The encoded protein is CASSHRTAAEYSTIYF.

The chain recombines TRBV10-1 with TRBJ2-1; 13 bases are shared with TRBD2. Germline CDR1 WNHNN, CDR2 SYGVQD (reference sequence). J lost 3 bases, V lost 4 bases, and 3 bases had no gene match. The CDR3 is 16 residues long. In DNA form, the CDR3 reads TGCGCCAGCAGTGCGACTAGCGGGAGGAACTACAATGAGCAGTTCTTC. This gives the protein CASSATSGRNYNEQFF.